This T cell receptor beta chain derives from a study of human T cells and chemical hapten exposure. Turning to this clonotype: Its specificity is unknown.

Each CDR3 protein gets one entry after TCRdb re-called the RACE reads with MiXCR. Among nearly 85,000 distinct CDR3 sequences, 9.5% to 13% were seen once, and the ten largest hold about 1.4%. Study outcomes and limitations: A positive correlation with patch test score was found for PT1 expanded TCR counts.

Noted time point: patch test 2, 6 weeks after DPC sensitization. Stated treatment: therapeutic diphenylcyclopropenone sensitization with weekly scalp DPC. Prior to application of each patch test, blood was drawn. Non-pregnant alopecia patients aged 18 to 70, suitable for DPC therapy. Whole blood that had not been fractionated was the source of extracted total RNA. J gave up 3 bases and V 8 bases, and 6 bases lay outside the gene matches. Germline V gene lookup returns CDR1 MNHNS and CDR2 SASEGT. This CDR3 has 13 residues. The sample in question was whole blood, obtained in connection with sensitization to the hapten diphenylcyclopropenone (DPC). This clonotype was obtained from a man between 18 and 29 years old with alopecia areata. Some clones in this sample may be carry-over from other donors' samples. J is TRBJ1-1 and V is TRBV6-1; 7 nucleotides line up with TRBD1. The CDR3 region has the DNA TGTGCCAGCGCCAGGGACAGAGACACTGAAGCTTTCTTT. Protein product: CASARDRDTEAFF.